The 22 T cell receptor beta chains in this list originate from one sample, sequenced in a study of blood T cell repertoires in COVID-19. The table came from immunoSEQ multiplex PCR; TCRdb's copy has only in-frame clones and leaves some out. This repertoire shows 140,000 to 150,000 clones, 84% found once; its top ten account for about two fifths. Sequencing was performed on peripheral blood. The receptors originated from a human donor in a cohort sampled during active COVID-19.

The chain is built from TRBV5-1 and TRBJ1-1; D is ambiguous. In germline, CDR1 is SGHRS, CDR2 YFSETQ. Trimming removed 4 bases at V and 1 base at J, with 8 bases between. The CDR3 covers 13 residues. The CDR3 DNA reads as TGCGCCAGCAGCATTACAGAGAACACTGAAGCTTTCTTT. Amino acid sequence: CASSITENTEAFF.

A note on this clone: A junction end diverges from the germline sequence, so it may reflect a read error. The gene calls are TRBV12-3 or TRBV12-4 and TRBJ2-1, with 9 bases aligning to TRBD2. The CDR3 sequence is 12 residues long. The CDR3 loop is CASSLYSSGVIF. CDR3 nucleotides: TGTGCCAGCAGTTTATATTCTAGCGGGGTGATCTTC.

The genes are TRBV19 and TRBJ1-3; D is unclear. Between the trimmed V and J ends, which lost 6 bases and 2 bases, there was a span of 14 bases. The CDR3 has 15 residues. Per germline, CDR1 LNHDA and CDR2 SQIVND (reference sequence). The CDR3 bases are TGTGCCAGTAGCCCTCCAGGTTCTACTGGAAACACCATATATTTT. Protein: CASSPPGSTGNTIYF.

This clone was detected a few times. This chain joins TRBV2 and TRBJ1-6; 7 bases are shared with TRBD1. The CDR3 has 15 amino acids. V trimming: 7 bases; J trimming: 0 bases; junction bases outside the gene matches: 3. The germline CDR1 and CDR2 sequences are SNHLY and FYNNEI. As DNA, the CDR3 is TGTGCCAGCAACAGGGACAGCTCCTATAATTCACCCCTCCACTTT. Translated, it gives CASNRDSSYNSPLHF.

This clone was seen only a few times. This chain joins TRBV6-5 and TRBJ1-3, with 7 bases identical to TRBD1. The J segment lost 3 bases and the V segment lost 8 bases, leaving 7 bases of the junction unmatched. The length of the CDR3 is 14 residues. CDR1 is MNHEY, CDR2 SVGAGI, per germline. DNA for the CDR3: TGTGCCAGCTGGACACAGGGGTTTGGAAACACCATATATTTT. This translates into CASWTQGFGNTIYF.

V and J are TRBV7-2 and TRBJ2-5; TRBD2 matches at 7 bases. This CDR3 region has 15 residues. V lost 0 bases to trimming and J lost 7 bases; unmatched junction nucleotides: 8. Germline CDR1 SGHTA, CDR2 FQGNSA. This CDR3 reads CASSLAPGVAGTQYF. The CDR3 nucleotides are TGTGCCAGCAGCTTAGCGCCCGGAGTAGCGGGGACCCAGTACTTC. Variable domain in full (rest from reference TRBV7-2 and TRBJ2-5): GAGVSQSPSNKVTEKGKDVELRCDPISGHTALYWYRQSLGQGLEFLIYFQGNSAPDKSGLPSDRFSAERTGGSVSTLTIQRTQQEDSAVYLCASSLAPGVAGTQYFGPGTRLLVL.

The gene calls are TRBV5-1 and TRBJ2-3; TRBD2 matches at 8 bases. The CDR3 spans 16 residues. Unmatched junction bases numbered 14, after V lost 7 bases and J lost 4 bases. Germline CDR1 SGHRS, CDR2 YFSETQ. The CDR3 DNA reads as TGCGCCAGCCGCAAAGGGGGGCTAGCGGGCCCAGATACGCAGTATTTT. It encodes CASRKGGLAGPDTQYF.

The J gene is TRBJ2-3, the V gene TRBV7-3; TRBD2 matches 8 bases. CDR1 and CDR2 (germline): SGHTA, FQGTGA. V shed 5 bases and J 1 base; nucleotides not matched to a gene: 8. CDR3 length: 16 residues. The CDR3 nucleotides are TGTGCCAGCAGCCCTTTAGGTAGCGGGGGCACAGATACGCAGTATTTT. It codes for CASSPLGSGGTDTQYF.

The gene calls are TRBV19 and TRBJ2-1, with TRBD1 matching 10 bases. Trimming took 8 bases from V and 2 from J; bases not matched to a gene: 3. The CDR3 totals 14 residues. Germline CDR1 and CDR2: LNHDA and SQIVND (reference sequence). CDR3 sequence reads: CASSGQGAYNEQFF. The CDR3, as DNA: TGTGCCAGTTCCGGACAGGGGGCCTACAATGAGCAGTTCTTC.

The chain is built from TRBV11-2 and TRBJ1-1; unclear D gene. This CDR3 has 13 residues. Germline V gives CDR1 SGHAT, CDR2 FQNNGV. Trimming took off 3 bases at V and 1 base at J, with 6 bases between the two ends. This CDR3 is CASSFGGNTEAFF. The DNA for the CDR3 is TGTGCCAGCAGCTTCGGCGGGAACACTGAAGCTTTCTTT.

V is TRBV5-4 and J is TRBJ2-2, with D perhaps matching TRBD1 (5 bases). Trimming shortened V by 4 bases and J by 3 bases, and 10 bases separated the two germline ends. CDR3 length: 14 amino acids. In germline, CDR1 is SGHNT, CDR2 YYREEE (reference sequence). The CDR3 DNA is TGTGCCAGCAGCGTTCAGGGTTACACCGGGGAGCTGTTTTTT. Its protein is CASSVQGYTGELFF.

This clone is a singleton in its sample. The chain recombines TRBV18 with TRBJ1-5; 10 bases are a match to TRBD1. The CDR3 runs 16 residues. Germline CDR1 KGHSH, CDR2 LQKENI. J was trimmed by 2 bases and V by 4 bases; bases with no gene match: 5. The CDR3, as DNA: TGTGCCAGCTCACTATCCGGGACAGGGGGCAATCAGCCCCAGCATTTT. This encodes CASSLSGTGGNQPQHF. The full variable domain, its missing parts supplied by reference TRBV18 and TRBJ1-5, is NAGVMQNPRHLVRRRGQEARLRCSPMKGHSHVYWYRQLPEEGLKFMVYLQKENIIDESGMPKERFSAEFPKEGPSILRIQQVVRGDSAAYFCASSLSGTGGNQPQHFGDGTRLSIL.

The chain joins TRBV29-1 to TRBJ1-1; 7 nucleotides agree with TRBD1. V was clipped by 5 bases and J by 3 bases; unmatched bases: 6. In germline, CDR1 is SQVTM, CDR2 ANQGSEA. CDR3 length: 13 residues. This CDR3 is CSVRGQLYTEAFF. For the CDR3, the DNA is TGCAGCGTTCGGGGACAGTTATACACTGAAGCTTTCTTT.

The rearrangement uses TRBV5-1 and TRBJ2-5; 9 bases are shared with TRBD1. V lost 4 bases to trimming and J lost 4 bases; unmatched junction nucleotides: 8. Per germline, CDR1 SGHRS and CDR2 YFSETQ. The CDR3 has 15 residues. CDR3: CASSKAGTGRETQYF. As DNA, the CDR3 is TGCGCCAGCAGCAAGGCCGGGACAGGGAGAGAGACCCAGTACTTC.

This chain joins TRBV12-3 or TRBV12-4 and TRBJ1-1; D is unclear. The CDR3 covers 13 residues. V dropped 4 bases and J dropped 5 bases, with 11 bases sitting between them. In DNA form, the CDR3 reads TGTGCCAGCAGTTACGGCGGGGAGACTGAAGCTTTCTTT. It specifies CASSYGGETEAFF.

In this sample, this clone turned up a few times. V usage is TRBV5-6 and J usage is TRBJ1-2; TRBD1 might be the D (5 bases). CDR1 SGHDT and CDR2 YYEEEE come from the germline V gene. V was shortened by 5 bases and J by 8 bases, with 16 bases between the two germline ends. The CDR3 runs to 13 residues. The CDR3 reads CASSSQGLRGYTF. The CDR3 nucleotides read TGTGCCAGCAGTTCGCAGGGCCTCCGCGGCTACACCTTC.

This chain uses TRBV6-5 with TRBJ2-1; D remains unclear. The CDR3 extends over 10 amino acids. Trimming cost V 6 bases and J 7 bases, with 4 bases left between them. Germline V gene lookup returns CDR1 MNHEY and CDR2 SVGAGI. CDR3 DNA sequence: TGTGCCAGCAGCCCGAATGAGCAGTTCTTC. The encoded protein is CASSPNEQFF.

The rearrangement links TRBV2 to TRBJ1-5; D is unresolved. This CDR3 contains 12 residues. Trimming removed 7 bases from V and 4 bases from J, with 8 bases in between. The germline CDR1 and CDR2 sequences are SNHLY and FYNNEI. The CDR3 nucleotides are TGTGCCAGCAACCGAGTAAATCAGCCCCAGCATTTT. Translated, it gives CASNRVNQPQHF.

The CDR3 coding sequence is TGTGCCAGCAGTCGCTCGGGAAAGGACTACGAGCAGTACTTC. It specifies CASSRSGKDYEQYF. J is TRBJ2-7 and V is TRBV6-5; possible D gene TRBD2, 5 bases. The germline V and J ends were trimmed by 5 bases and 3 bases, with 14 bases remaining between them. Germline-derived CDR1 and CDR2 are MNHEY and SVGAGI. This CDR3 comprises 14 residues.

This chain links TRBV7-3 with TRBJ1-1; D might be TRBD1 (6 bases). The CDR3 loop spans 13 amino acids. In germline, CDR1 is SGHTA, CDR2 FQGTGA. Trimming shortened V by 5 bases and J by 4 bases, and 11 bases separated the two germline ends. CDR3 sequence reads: CASSPTGTTEAFF. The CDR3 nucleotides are TGTGCCAGCAGCCCAACAGGGACCACTGAAGCTTTCTTT.

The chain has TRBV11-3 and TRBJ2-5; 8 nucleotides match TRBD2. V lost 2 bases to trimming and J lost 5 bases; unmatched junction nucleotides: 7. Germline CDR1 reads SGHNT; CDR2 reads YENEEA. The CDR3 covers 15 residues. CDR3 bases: TGTGCCAGCAGCTTAATAGCGGGACGGGGGGAGACCCAGTACTTC. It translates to CASSLIAGRGETQYF. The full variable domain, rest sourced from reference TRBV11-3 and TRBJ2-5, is EAGVVQSPRYKIIEKKQPVAFWCNPISGHNTLYWYLQNLGQGPELLIRYENEEAVDDSQLPKDRFSAERLKGVDSTLKIQPAELGDSAVYLCASSLIAGRGETQYFGPGTRLLVL.

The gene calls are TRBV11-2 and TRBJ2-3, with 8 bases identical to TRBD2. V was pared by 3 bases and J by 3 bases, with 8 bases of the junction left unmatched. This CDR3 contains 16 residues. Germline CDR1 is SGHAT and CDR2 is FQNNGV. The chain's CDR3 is CASSFSAGEGTDTQYF. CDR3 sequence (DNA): TGTGCCAGCAGCTTCTCAGCGGGAGAAGGGACAGATACGCAGTATTTT. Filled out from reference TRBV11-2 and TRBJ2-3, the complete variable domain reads EAGVAQSPRYKIIEKRQSVAFWCNPISGHATLYWYQQILGQGPKLLIQFQNNGVVDDSQLPKDRFSAERLKGVDSTLKIQPAKLEDSAVYLCASSFSAGEGTDTQYFGPGTRLTVL.